Below, 20 T cell receptor beta chains from the same sample are listed, as sequenced in a study of T-cell memory formation after mild COVID-19. TCRdb analysed the 5' RACE reads with MiXCR anew, one entry per CDR3 protein. The table has 400,000 to 550,000 distinct CDR3 sequences, nearly 25% seen once. Sequenced material: PBMCs or a T cell subset sorted from them (not recorded which). Source of these receptors: an adult woman who had mild COVID-19 (a few samples of this study predate the infection). Cell type and time point are not known.

The chain recombines TRBV7-9 with TRBJ1-6; no firm D call. Germline CDR1 SEHNR, CDR2 FQNEAQ (reference sequence). The CDR3 runs to 14 residues. V was clipped by 0 bases and J by 7 bases, with 7 bases between them. CDR3 bases: TGTGCCAGCAGCTTAGCGCCTAGGAATTCACCCCTCCACTTT. This translates into CASSLAPRNSPLHF. Supplemented by reference TRBV7-9 and TRBJ1-6, the full variable domain reads DTGVSQNPRHKITKRGQNVTFRCDPISEHNRLYWYRQTLGQGPEFLTYFQNEAQLEKSRLLSDRFSAERPKGSFSTLEIQRTEQGDSAMYLCASSLAPRNSPLHFGNGTRLTVT.

The V gene is TRBV5-6, the J gene TRBJ2-3, with D unclear. Trimming shortened V by 0 bases and J by 4 bases, and 12 bases separated the two germline ends. The CDR3 has 15 residues. The germline V gene encodes CDR1 SGHDT and CDR2 YYEEEE. The CDR3 DNA sequence: TGTGCCAGCAGCTTGGACACCTCTGGGTCAGATACGCAGTATTTT. Its translation: CASSLDTSGSDTQYF.

This clonotype was detected a few times. The J gene is TRBJ2-7, the V gene TRBV7-2; 7 bases line up with TRBD1. CDR3 size: 15 residues. V shed 5 bases, J shed 2 bases, and the junction held 9 bases outside the gene matches. Per the germline V gene, CDR1 is SGHTA and CDR2 is FQGNSA. This CDR3 reads CASSPVRTGTYEQYF. As DNA, the CDR3 is TGTGCCAGCAGCCCAGTGAGGACAGGCACCTACGAGCAGTACTTC.

This clonotype was found a few times. The chain couples TRBV29-1 to TRBJ2-1, with TRBD1 matching 7 bases. CDR1 and CDR2 (germline): SQVTM, ANQGSEA. The CDR3 has 12 amino acids. Germline trimming cut 4 bases from V and 8 bases from J; bases unmatched to any gene: 5. The CDR3 DNA is TGCAGCGTTGTAAGGGGGCTGGATGAGCAGTTCTTC. This encodes CSVVRGLDEQFF.

This rearrangement joins TRBV29-1 to TRBJ2-1, with D maybe TRBD1 (6 bases). CDR1 is SQVTM, CDR2 ANQGSEA, per germline. The CDR3 totals 15 residues. Trimming took 3 bases from V and 7 from J, leaving 19 bases between them. CDR3 sequence: CSVDPEIQGQNEQFF. DNA of the CDR3: TGCAGCGTTGACCCAGAGATTCAGGGGCAAAATGAGCAGTTCTTC.

The rearrangement uses TRBV20-1 and TRBJ1-1; D is unclear. This CDR3 is built from 12 residues. CDR1 is DFQATT and CDR2 is SNEGSKA in the germline V gene (reference sequence). V lost 1 base and J lost 10, with 13 bases in between. The CDR3 DNA reads TGCAGTGCTAGAGGGGGAGGAGGTGTAGCTTTCTTT. Encoded protein: CSARGGGGVAFF.

V usage is TRBV7-9 and J usage is TRBJ2-2; D uncertain. Looked up from germline, CDR1 is SEHNR and CDR2 is FQNEAQ (reference sequence). This CDR3 spans 14 amino acids. V lost 5 bases and J lost 0, with 7 bases in between. The CDR3 DNA sequence: TGTGCCAGCAGCGCCCGACCGAACACCGGGGAGCTGTTTTTT. Translating gives CASSARPNTGELFF.

This clonotype has a handful of counts. This chain connects TRBV29-1 to TRBJ2-2; weak D call: TRBD2 (5 bases). Between the trimmed V and J ends, which lost 6 bases and 4 bases, there was a span of 21 bases. The CDR3 runs to 16 residues. Germline assignment: CDR1 SQVTM and CDR2 ANQGSEA. CDR3 DNA sequence: TGCAGCGTCTCTGGAGACTACACCAGAAGCACCGGGGAGCTGTTTTTT. Its translation is CSVSGDYTRSTGELFF.

The gene calls are TRBV6-5 and TRBJ2-7; 7 nucleotides agree with TRBD1. Per germline, CDR1 MNHEY and CDR2 SVGAGI. This CDR3 spans 15 amino acids. V lost 2 bases and J lost 2; bases outside the gene matches: 6. CDR3: CASSYRDSSTYEQYF. The CDR3 DNA sequence: TGTGCCAGCAGTTACCGGGACAGCTCAACCTACGAGCAGTACTTC.

A few counts support this clonotype. This chain joins TRBV12-3 or TRBV12-4 and TRBJ2-7; maybe TRBD2 (6 bases). Trimming removed 3 bases at V and 7 bases at J, with 16 bases between. This CDR3 is built from 14 residues. Here the CDR3 reads CASSFGGRSGEQYF. The CDR3 DNA is TGTGCCAGCAGTTTCGGTGGGAGGTCGGGGGAGCAGTACTTC.

This clonotype turned up a few times. This rearrangement joins TRBV24-1 to TRBJ2-7; 10 positions agree with TRBD1. The junction had 3 bases not matched to a gene; V was cut back by 5 bases and J by 0 bases. From germline, CDR1 is KGHDR and CDR2 SFDVKD. This CDR3 is built from 15 residues. The CDR3 protein is CATSVRDRGSYEQYF. In DNA, the CDR3 is TGTGCCACCAGTGTCCGGGACAGGGGCTCCTACGAGCAGTACTTC.

CDR3 in amino acids: CASSQGDYRGSVGYEQYF. CDR3 DNA sequence: TGCGCCAGCAGCCAAGGGGATTACAGGGGTTCCGTAGGCTACGAGCAGTACTTC. The chain combines TRBV4-1 with TRBJ2-7; TRBD1 matches 7 bases. Germline V gives CDR1 MGHRA, CDR2 YSYEKL. J gave up 3 bases and V 1 base, and 15 bases lay outside the gene matches. CDR3 length equals 18 residues.

This clonotype has just a few counts. The V and J genes are TRBV7-2 and TRBJ2-3; 10 nucleotides line up with TRBD2. The CDR3 spans 17 residues. Germline V gives CDR1 SGHTA, CDR2 FQGNSA. V lost 4 bases and J lost 5; bases outside the gene matches: 12. This chain's CDR3 is CASSYGLAGGLVDTQYF. The CDR3 DNA follows: TGTGCCAGCAGCTATGGGTTAGCGGGAGGTCTGGTAGATACGCAGTATTTT. Full variable domain (missing parts from reference TRBV7-2 and TRBJ2-3): GAGVSQSPSNKVTEKGKDVELRCDPISGHTALYWYRQSLGQGLEFLIYFQGNSAPDKSGLPSDRFSAERTGGSVSTLTIQRTQQEDSAVYLCASSYGLAGGLVDTQYFGPGTRLTVL.

This clonotype was detected only a few times. The genes are TRBV30 and TRBJ2-3, with 7 bases lining up with TRBD2. Germline V lookup: CDR1 GTSNPN, CDR2 SVGIG (reference sequence). V shed 2 bases, J shed 2 bases, and the junction held 4 bases outside the gene matches. The CDR3 is made up of 14 amino acids. This CDR3 reads CAWSLGLPTDTQYF. The CDR3 nucleotides read TGTGCCTGGAGTCTGGGACTACCCACAGATACGCAGTATTTT. Using reference TRBV30 and TRBJ2-3 for the parts outside the CDR3, the full variable domain is SQTIHQWPATLVQPVGSPLSLECTVEGTSNPNLYWYRQAAGRGLQLLFYSVGIGQISSEVPQNLSASRPQDRQFILSSKKLLLSDSGFYLCAWSLGLPTDTQYFGPGTRLTVL.

The J gene is TRBJ1-2, the V gene TRBV24-1; 9 nucleotides line up with TRBD1. V shed 9 bases and J 6 bases; nucleotides not matched to a gene: 4. Germline values: CDR1 KGHDR, CDR2 SFDVKD. This CDR3 spans 12 amino acids. This chain's CDR3 is CATGQGTDGYTF. CDR3 sequence (DNA): TGTGCCACCGGACAGGGGACGGATGGCTACACCTTC.

The V call is TRBV6-5, the J call TRBJ2-7; D remains unclear. CDR3 length: 14 amino acids. CDR1 is MNHEY, CDR2 SVGAGI, per germline. V lost 6 bases and J 0 bases, leaving 12 bases between the germline ends. The CDR3 sequence: CASRPPGASYEQYF. The CDR3 DNA reads as TGTGCCAGCAGACCTCCAGGAGCCTCCTACGAGCAGTACTTC.

This clonotype was detected a few times. The chain uses TRBV7-2 and TRBJ2-5; 11 bases are a match to TRBD2. Germline V gives CDR1 SGHTA, CDR2 FQGNSA. The junction had 19 bases not matched to a gene; V was cut back by 5 bases and J by 5 bases. The CDR3 is 19 residues long. CDR3 sequence (DNA): TGTGCCAGCAGCAAAGTAGGGACGGTAGCGGGAGGGCCACGGGAGACCCAGTACTTC. Protein: CASSKVGTVAGGPRETQYF.

The gene calls are TRBV24-1 and TRBJ2-1, with 12 bases that match TRBD2. The germline gives CDR1 KGHDR, CDR2 SFDVKD. V lost 7 bases to trimming and J lost 6 bases; unmatched junction nucleotides: 6. This CDR3 is 15 amino acids long. The CDR3 sequence is CATSRGLAGINEQFF. Written as DNA, the CDR3 is TGTGCCACCAGCCGAGGACTAGCGGGAATCAATGAGCAGTTCTTC.

This CDR3 is CASSYAGFGNTIYF. The CDR3, as DNA: TGTGCCAGCAGCTACGCCGGGTTTGGAAACACCATATATTTT. The J gene is TRBJ1-3, the V gene TRBV7-9; D uncertain. V shed 4 bases and J shed 3 bases, with 10 bases lying between them. CDR3 length: 14 amino acids. Germline V gives CDR1 SEHNR, CDR2 FQNEAQ (reference sequence).

The V and J genes are TRBV10-3 and TRBJ2-5, with 7 bases aligning to TRBD2. The CDR3 is 15 amino acids. Germline V CDR1 and CDR2: ENHRY, SYGVKD. V lost 0 bases to trimming and J lost 2 bases; unmatched junction nucleotides: 3. The CDR3 coding sequence is TGTGCCATCAGTGAGTCCACTAGCGTTCAAGAGACCCAGTACTTC. It translates to CAISESTSVQETQYF.